This T cell receptor beta chain comes out of a study of shared clonotypes between healthy human individuals (dated by TCRdb to the early 2020s). Study-level background: Three men and a couple of women, aged 18 to 49 years, made up the cohort. Libraries were prepared and TCR repertoires were sequenced by different laboratories using diverse techniques, in order to increase sequencing depth and limit assay-specific biases. To estimate repertoire size and how much clonotype sharing occurs between individuals, the study deeply sequenced the blood TCR repertoires of several healthy adults. For each donor, CD4 naive and CD4 memory were each given three plates, CD8 naive was given two plates, and CD8 memory was given one plate. Leukapheresis yielded between about 0.85 and 10 billion PBMCs per donor.

A remark on this clone: Its antigen remains undetermined. The input lacks base qualities; no much larger clone sits a single base away.

Donors were healthy HIV-negative adults with no recently reported acute infections or vaccinations. Only Caucasian adults living in Nashville, Tennessee, USA were represented among the donors. CD4+ T cells were enriched through magnetic negative selection, after which naive cells were positively selected on CD45RA and the remaining negative fraction served as the memory subset. Blood was collected by leukapheresis, and PBMCs were isolated by Ficoll-Histopaque density gradient centrifugation and then cryopreserved in liquid nitrogen vapor phase. Analytical flow cytometry was used to check the purity and quantity of every magnetically sorted T cell population. From each sorted fraction, genomic DNA was isolated and quantified by UV absorbance on a Nanodrop 2000c. CDR1 and CDR2, per the germline V gene, are SNHLY and FYNNEI. The cysteine opens and the phenylalanine closes a CDR3 of 12 amino acids. Only the CDR3 part of the read is kept: 36 bases, read in frame from the first base. V was cut back by 2 bases and J by 7 bases, leaving a gap of 7 bases between them.

Study-wide conclusions, independent of this receptor: Sampling was restricted to blood, and TCR repertoires in tissue are likely to differ from TCR repertoires in blood. Compared with non-shared clonotypes, clonotypes shared by all four sorted-subset donors had higher generation probabilities. Because the study included only a small number of donors, the genetic and exposure-history diversity represented was limited. Pairwise subsampling indicated that sequencing depth was expected to affect the degree of clonotype sharing among donors. Rarefaction of sorted-subset datasets indicated incomplete sequencing despite the large sequencing depth. Sharing across a few donors was observed for about 5% of naive CD4, less than 4% of naive CD8, roughly 2.3% of memory CD4, and roughly 0.4% of memory CD8 clonotypes. Naive subsets generally had larger estimated clonotype richness than memory subsets.

TCR CDR3 regions were amplified from genomic DNA by multiplex PCR using the deep immunoSEQ assay. Extracted genomic DNA from each cell subset was spread evenly across all wells of several immunoSEQ 96-well plates, with each plate serving as a replicate. For sorted subsets, 150 to 250 ng of genomic DNA, equivalent to some 30,000 T cell genomes, went into each replicate PCR. The purified libraries were quantified using a Qubit 3.0 fluorometer, sized with a Bioanalyzer 2100, and then quantified again using the KAPA Library Quantification kit. Every immunoSEQ 96-well plate was sequenced on a dedicated single-read 150-cycle Illumina NextSeq 550 flow cell. The authors processed their data as follows. Because the immunoSEQ output included only junctional sequences and no quality scores, the filtering could not be the same as the filtering used for full-length reads. To assign V/J genes and CDR3, sequences were annotated against IMGT germline references using PyIR, a Python wrapper for IgBLAST v1.9. Reads were filtered out if the reads had weak V/J assignments (E-value above 1e-6), no CDR3, stop codons, out-of-frame junctions, or ambiguous translated residues. V3J clonotypes were defined as sequences sharing an identical inferred V gene, J gene, and CDR3 amino acid sequence. Percentage overlap between repertoires was computed as shared unique clonotypes divided by the size of the smaller repertoire. Richness of each repertoire was evaluated using RTK rarefaction, the Chao1 estimator, and Recon v2.1 estimates of unobserved clonotypes. OLGA was used to compute generation probabilities for all TCRbeta clonotypes that the gDNA method yielded from a handful of donors. TCRdb carries this immuneACCESS record with in-frame sequences only. Its versions omit some clonotypes, under half of them owing to an unresolved V gene in the studies checked, with the rest unexplained. V and J calls and clone size follow that table, whereas D and trimming were derived from the DNA. The table for this sample lists millions of clones; around 94% of them were counted only once. Roughly 0.15% of the sample is in the top ten clones.

Sequences were obtained from naive CD4+ T cells sorted from blood. The sample's cell subset or site, from its label and the paper: CD45RA+ positively selected. The chain uses TRBV2 and TRBJ2-3; the D gene cannot be named for sure. The clonotype originates from a man in his late teens or twenties in good health. The CDR3 reads CASSENPYTQYF. In nucleotide form, the sequence is TGTGCCAGCAGTGAAAACCCCTATACGCAGTATTTT. The full variable domain, with segments outside the CDR3 supplied by the reference TRBV2 and TRBJ2-3 proteins, appears as EPEVTQTPSHQVTQMGQEVILRCVPISNHLYFYWYRQILGQKVEFLVSFYNNEISEKSEIFDDQFSVERPDGSNFTLKIRSTKLEDSAMYFCASSENPYTQYFGPGTRLTVL.